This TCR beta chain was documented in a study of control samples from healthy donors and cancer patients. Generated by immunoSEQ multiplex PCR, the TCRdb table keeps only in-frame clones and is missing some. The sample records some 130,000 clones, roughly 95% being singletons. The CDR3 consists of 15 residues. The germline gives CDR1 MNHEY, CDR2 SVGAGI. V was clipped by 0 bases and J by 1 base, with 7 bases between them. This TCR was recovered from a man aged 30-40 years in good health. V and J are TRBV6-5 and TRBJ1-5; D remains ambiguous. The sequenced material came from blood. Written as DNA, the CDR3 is TGTGCCAGCAGTTACTCTCTGAACAGCAATCAGCCCCAGCATTTT. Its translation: CASSYSLNSNQPQHF.